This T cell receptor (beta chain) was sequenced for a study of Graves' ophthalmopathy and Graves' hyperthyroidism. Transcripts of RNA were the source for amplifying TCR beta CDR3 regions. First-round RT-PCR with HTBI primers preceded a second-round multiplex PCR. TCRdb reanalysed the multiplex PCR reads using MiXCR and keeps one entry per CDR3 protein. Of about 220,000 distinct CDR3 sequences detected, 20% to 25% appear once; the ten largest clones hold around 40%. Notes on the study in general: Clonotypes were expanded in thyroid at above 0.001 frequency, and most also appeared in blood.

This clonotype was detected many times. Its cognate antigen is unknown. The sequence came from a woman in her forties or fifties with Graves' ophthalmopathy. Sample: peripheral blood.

The CDR3 nucleotides are TGTGCCAGCAGCCCAATGGGAGGGGGAGAGACTGAAGCTTTCTTT. The encoded protein is CASSPMGGGETEAFF. The chain recombines TRBV7-9 with TRBJ1-1; D might be TRBD1 (6 bases). V lost 5 bases and J lost 5, with 18 bases in between. The CDR3 has 15 residues. Germline lookup yields CDR1 SEHNR and CDR2 FQNEAQ (reference sequence).